A selection of T cell receptor beta chains follows, all from one sample in a study of blood T cell repertoires in COVID-19. Sequenced by immunoSEQ multiplex PCR; TCRdb stores in-frame clones only, minus some. The sample shows under 85,000 clones, approximately 90% of them seen only once. The sample comprised peripheral blood. All receptors derive from a man aged 70 or older with active or convalescent COVID-19. CDR3s include the opening cysteine and the closing phenylalanine or tryptophan. Fields, in order: V gene, clone size, J gene, D gene, CDR3 DNA, CDR3 protein. The D gene is left open where the match is weak. Not all rows give a size; the values are once, few, many and, for expanded clones, a class.

TRBV6-6	.	TRBJ1-4	TRBD1	TGTGCCAGCAGTTCGACCTCGGGACAGACTAATGAAAAACTGTTTTTT	CASSSTSGQTNEKLFF
TRBV6-5	.	TRBJ2-7	.	TGTGCCAGCAGGGTTTTGCCGGGAAGCTCCTACGAGCAGTACTTC	CASRVLPGSSYEQYF
TRBV2	.	TRBJ2-7	.	TGTGCCAGCACCCCTGGGGGGAGCGCTGGCGAGCAGTACTTC	CASTPGGSAGEQYF
TRBV6-2/TRBV6-3	.	TRBJ1-5	.	TGTGCCAGCAGTTTTGCCAGGGTCAATCAGCCCCAGCATTTT	CASSFARVNQPQHF
TRBV27	.	TRBJ1-5	TRBD1	TGTGCCAGCAGTCCCTGGACAGGGGATCAAGGTCAGCCCCAGCATTTT	CASSPWTGDQGQPQHF
TRBV5-1	.	TRBJ2-5	.	TGCGCCAGCAGCTTGGCCAACGCAGGCCCGGCGGAGACCCAGTACTTC	CASSLANAGPAETQYF
TRBV6-5	.	TRBJ2-3	TRBD1	TGTGCCAGCAACCCGGGACAGGGGGCCGGAGATACGCAGTATTTT	CASNPGQGAGDTQYF
TRBV15	.	TRBJ1-1	.	TGTGCCACCAGCAGAGGATCCCCAGGAGGATCCACTGAAGCTTTCTTT	CATSRGSPGGSTEAFF
TRBV7-6	.	TRBJ1-1	.	TGTGCCTCCCGGGCCGAGGGAAGGGCTTTCTTT	CASRAEGRAFF
TRBV24-1	.	TRBJ1-2	TRBD1	TGTGCCACTAGGGGGGGGACAGGGGAAGATGGCTACACCTTC	CATRGGTGEDGYTF
TRBV19	once	TRBJ1-5	TRBD1	TGTGCCAGTAGTACCACAGGGGGGCCCACGCAGCCCCAGCATTTT	CASSTTGGPTQPQHF
TRBV9	.	TRBJ2-2	TRBD2	TGTGCCAGCAGCGTAGCTCGGGGCGGGGGGCAGAGCACCGGGGAGCTGTTTTTT	CASSVARGGGQSTGELFF
TRBV4-1	once	TRBJ1-4	.	TGCGCCAGCAGCCAACGTGGGGGGGAGGAAAAACTGTTTTTT	CASSQRGGEEKLFF
TRBV19	.	TRBJ2-1	.	TGTGCCAGCAGCCAGGGGGGCCTTTACAATGAGCAGTTCTTC	CASSQGGLYNEQFF
TRBV7-9	.	TRBJ1-1	.	TGTGCCAGCAGCTCTAGCGGGGGCTTCACTGAAGCTTTCTTT	CASSSSGGFTEAFF
TRBV5-6	.	TRBJ1-6	.	TGTGCCAGCAGCTTGGCGCTAGGGGATTCACCCCTCCACTTT	CASSLALGDSPLHF
TRBV15	.	TRBJ2-7	.	TGTGCCACCAGCAGAGAGGCGGGGCTAGGGTACGAGCAGTACTTC	CATSREAGLGYEQYF
TRBV11-1	.	TRBJ2-7	.	TGTGCCAGCAGCTTACAGACTAGCTACGAGCAGTACTTC	CASSLQTSYEQYF
TRBV5-6	.	TRBJ1-6	TRBD1	TGTGCCAGCAGCTTGACACAGGGGACTGATTCACCCCTCCACTTT	CASSLTQGTDSPLHF
TRBV19	.	TRBJ2-7	.	TGTGCCAGTAGTGCCCGACAGCCTAACTACGAGCAGTACTTC	CASSARQPNYEQYF
TRBV7-2	.	TRBJ1-4	.	TGTGCCAGCAGCGCCTGGCTGGAGAGCGAAAAACTGTTTTTT	CASSAWLESEKLFF
TRBV27	.	TRBJ2-1	TRBD1	TGTGCCAGCAGTCCCACCGGGACAGCCACCTACAATGAGCAGTTCTTC	CASSPTGTATYNEQFF
TRBV4-3	.	TRBJ1-2	.	TGCGCCAGCAGCCGTCTTGGGGCCCTCTATGGCTACACCTTC	CASSRLGALYGYTF
TRBV18	.	TRBJ1-2	TRBD1	TGTGCCAGCTCACCGACAGGGGCGTCTCAGTATGGCTACACCTTC	CASSPTGASQYGYTF
TRBV30	.	TRBJ1-2	.	TGTGCCTGGTCCGGGAGCAGCCACGAGGGCTACACCTTC	CAWSGSSHEGYTF
TRBV7-2	.	TRBJ1-1	.	TGTGCCAGCAGCTTATTTTCGCTTGGTCGGGGAGCTTTCTTT	CASSLFSLGRGAFF
TRBV5-1	.	TRBJ2-1	TRBD1	TGCGCCAGCAGTCCGGACAGGGCCTGGGACAATGAGCAGTTCTTC	CASSPDRAWDNEQFF
TRBV6-2/TRBV6-3	.	TRBJ2-4	.	TGTGCCAGCAGTTACACGGGTGGGTCGGGAAACATTCAGTACTTC	CASSYTGGSGNIQYF
TRBV12-5	.	TRBJ1-6	.	TGTGCTAGTGGTTTGCCCGGGGGTCCGACAAGCTCCTATAATTCACCCCTCCACTTT	CASGLPGGPTSSYNSPLHF
TRBV11-2	.	TRBJ1-2	TRBD1	TGTGCCAGCAGCTCGATTTCCGGGACAGGGGATGGCTACACCTTC	CASSSISGTGDGYTF
TRBV6-2/TRBV6-3	.	TRBJ1-6	.	TGTGCCAGCAGTTACCGGGCTCCCGGGAGGTATTCACCCCTCCACTTT	CASSYRAPGRYSPLHF
TRBV18	.	TRBJ2-5	TRBD1	TGTGCCACCAATGGGGACAGGGGTCGGCAAGAGACCCAGTACTTC	CATNGDRGRQETQYF
TRBV24-1	.	TRBJ1-5	.	TGTGCCACCAGTGATTTCAGGACAGAACAGCCCCAGCATTTT	CATSDFRTEQPQHF
TRBV4-2	.	TRBJ2-3	TRBD1	TGTGCCAGCAGCCAACAACAGGGGTCTACAGATACGCAGTATTTT	CASSQQQGSTDTQYF
TRBV11-2	.	TRBJ1-1	TRBD1	TGTGCCAGCAGCTTAGGCAGGGGGCTGAACACTGAAGCTTTCTTT	CASSLGRGLNTEAFF
TRBV6-2/TRBV6-3	.	TRBJ1-1	.	TGTGCCAGCAGTTACCCCAGGGTAACCTCAAACACTGAAGCTTTCTTT	CASSYPRVTSNTEAFF
TRBV7-2	.	TRBJ1-1	TRBD1	TGTGCCAGCAGCTTCGGAGGGGGCTCCACTGAAGCTTTCTTT	CASSFGGGSTEAFF
TRBV5-8	.	TRBJ1-1	.	TGTGCCAGCAGCTTGAGACAGACCAACACTGAAGCTTTCTTT	CASSLRQTNTEAFF
TRBV2	.	TRBJ1-4	.	TGTGCCAGCAGCCCTTATGAAAAACTGTTTTTT	CASSPYEKLFF
TRBV28	.	TRBJ1-5	.	TGTGCCAGCAGTTTGTTCCCCTCGCCCCAGCATTTT	CASSLFPSPQHF
TRBV6-2/TRBV6-3	.	TRBJ1-5	TRBD1	TGTGCCAGCAGCACCACGATTACAGGGGGCGCGTGGGGTCAGCCCCAGCATTTT	CASSTTITGGAWGQPQHF
TRBV10-2	.	TRBJ1-1	TRBD1	TGCGCCAGCAGTGACCCCGGGACAGGGTTCCCTTTCTTT	CASSDPGTGFPFF
TRBV24-1	.	TRBJ1-4	TRBD1	TGTGCCACCAGTGAAATTACAGGGGGCAGGGAAAAACTGTTTTTT	CATSEITGGREKLFF